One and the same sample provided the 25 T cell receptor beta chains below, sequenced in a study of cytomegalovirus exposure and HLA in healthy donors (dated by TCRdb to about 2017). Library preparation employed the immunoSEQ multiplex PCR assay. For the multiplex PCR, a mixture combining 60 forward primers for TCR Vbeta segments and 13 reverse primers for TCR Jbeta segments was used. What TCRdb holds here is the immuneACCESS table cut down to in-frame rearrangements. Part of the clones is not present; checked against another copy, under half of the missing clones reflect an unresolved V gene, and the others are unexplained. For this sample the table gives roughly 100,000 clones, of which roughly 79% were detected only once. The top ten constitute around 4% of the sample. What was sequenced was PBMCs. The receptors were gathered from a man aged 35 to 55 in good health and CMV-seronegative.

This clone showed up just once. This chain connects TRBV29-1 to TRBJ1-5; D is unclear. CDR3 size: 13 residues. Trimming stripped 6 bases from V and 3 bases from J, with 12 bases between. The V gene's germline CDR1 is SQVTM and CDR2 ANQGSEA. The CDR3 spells CSVLSGFNQPQHF. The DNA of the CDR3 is TGCAGCGTACTCTCGGGGTTCAATCAGCCCCAGCATTTT. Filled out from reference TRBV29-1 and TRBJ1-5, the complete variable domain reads SAVISQKPSRDICQRGTSLTIQCQVDSQVTMMFWYRQQPGQSLTLIATANQGSEATYESGFVIDKFPISRPNLTFSTLTVSNMSPEDSSIYLCSVLSGFNQPQHFGDGTRLSIL.

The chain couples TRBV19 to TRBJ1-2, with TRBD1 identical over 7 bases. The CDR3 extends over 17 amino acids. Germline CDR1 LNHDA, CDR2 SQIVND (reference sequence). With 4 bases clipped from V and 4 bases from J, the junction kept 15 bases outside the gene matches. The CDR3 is CASSTQFDREAPYGYTF. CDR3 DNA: TGTGCCAGTAGTACCCAATTCGACAGGGAGGCTCCCTATGGCTACACCTTC.

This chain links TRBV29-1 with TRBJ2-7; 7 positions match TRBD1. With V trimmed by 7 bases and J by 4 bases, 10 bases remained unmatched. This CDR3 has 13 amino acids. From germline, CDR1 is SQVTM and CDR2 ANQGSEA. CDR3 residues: CSAKQGFGYEQYF. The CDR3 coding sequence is TGCAGCGCCAAACAGGGGTTCGGGTACGAGCAGTACTTC.

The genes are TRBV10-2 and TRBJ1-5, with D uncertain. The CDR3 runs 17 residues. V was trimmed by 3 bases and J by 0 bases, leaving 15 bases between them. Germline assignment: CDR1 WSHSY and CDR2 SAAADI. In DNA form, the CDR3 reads TGCGCCAGCAGTGAAATTCTAGGCCTTCCTAGCAATCAGCCCCAGCATTTT. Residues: CASSEILGLPSNQPQHF.

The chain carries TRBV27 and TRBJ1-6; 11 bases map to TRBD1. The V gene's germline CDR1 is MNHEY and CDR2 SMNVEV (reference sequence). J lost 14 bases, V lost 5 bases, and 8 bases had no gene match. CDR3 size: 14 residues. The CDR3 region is CASSTWTGGASLHF. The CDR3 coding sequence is TGTGCCAGCAGTACGTGGACAGGGGGCGCGTCCCTCCACTTT.

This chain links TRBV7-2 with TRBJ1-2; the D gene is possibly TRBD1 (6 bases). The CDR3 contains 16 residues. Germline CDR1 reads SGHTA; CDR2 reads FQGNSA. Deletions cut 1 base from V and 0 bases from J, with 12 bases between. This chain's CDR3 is CASSLGRQAANYGYTF. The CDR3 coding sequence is TGTGCCAGCAGCTTAGGTAGACAGGCTGCTAACTATGGCTACACCTTC.

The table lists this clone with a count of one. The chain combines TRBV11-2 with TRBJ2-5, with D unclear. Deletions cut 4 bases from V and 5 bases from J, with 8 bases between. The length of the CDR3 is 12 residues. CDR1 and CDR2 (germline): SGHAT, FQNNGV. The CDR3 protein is CASSSYLETQYF. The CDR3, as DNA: TGTGCCAGCAGCTCCTACTTGGAGACCCAGTACTTC. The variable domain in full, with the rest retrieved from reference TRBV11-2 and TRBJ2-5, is EAGVAQSPRYKIIEKRQSVAFWCNPISGHATLYWYQQILGQGPKLLIQFQNNGVVDDSQLPKDRFSAERLKGVDSTLKIQPAKLEDSAVYLCASSSYLETQYFGPGTRLLVL.

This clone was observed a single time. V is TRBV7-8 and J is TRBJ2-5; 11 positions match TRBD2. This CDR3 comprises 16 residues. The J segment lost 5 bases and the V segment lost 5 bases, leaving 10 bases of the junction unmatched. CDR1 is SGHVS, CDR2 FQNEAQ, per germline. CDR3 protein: CASSRRASGGTETQYF. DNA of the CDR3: TGTGCCAGCAGCCGCCGGGCTAGCGGGGGGACGGAGACCCAGTACTTC.

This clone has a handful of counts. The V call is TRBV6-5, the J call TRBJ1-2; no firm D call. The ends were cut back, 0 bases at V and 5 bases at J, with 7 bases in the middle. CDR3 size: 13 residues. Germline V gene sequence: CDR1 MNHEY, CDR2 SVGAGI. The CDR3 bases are TGTGCCAGCAGTTACTCCACAATTTATGGCTACACCTTC. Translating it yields CASSYSTIYGYTF.

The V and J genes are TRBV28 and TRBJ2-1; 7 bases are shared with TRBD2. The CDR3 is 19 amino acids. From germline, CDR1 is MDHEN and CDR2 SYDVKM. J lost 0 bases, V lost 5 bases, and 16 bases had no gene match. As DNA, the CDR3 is TGTGCCAGCAGTGGAGCCCTGGGTTGGCGGGGGAGCTCCTACAATGAGCAGTTCTTC. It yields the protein CASSGALGWRGSSYNEQFF.

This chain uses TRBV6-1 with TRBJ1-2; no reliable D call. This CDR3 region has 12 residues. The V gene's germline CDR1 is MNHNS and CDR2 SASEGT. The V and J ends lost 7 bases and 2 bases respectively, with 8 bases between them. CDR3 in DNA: TGTGCCAGCAACAGAGCAAACTATGGCTACACCTTC. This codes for CASNRANYGYTF.

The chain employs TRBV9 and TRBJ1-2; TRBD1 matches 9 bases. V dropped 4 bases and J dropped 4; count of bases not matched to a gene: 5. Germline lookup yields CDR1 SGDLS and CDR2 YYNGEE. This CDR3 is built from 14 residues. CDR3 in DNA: TGTGCCAGCAGCCCTCGACAGGGGGGCTATGGCTACACCTTC. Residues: CASSPRQGGYGYTF.

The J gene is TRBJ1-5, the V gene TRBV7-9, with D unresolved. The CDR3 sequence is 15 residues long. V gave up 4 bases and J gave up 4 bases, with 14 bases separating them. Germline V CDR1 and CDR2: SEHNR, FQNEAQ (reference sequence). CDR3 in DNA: TGTGCCAGCAGCTGGGCTGGGCAGAGAAATCAGCCCCAGCATTTT. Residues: CASSWAGQRNQPQHF.

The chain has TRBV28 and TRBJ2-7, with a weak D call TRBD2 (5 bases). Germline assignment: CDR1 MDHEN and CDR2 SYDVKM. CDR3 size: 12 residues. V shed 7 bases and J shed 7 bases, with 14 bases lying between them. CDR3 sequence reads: CASNQVGGEQYF. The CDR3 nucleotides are TGTGCCAGCAACCAGGTGGGCGGGGAGCAGTACTTC.

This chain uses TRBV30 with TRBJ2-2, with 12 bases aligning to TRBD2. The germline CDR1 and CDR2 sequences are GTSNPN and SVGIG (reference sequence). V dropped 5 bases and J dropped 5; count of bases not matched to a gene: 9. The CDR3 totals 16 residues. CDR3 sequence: CAWGLAGLIGTGELFF. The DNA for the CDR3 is TGTGCCTGGGGACTAGCGGGGTTAATTGGAACCGGGGAGCTGTTTTTT.

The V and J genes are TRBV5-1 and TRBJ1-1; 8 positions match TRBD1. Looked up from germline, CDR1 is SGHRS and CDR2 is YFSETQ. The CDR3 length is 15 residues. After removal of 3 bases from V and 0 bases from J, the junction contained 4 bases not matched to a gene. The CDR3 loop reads CASSSVTGVNTEAFF. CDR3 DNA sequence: TGCGCCAGCAGCTCCGTGACAGGGGTGAACACTGAAGCTTTCTTT.

CDR3: CASTPGQGNQPQHF. The CDR3, as DNA: TGTGCCAGCACCCCGGGACAGGGCAATCAGCCCCAGCATTTT. The V call is TRBV7-2, the J call TRBJ1-5; 8 positions agree with TRBD1. The V and J ends lost 7 bases and 2 bases, in that order; junction bases with no gene match: 4. This CDR3 contains 14 residues. Germline CDR1 is SGHTA and CDR2 is FQGNSA.

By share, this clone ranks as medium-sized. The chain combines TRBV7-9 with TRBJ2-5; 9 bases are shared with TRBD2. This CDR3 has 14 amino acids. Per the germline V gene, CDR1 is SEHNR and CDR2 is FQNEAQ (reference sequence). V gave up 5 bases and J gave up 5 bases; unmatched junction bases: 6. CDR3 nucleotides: TGTGCCAGCAGCCGCGGGGGGGAGTTGGAGACCCAGTACTTC. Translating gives CASSRGGELETQYF.

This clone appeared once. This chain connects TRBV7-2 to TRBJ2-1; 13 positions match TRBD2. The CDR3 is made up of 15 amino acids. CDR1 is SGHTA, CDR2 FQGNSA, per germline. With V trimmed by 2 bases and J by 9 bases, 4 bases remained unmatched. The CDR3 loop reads CASSLPGLAGSEQFF. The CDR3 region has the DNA TGTGCCAGCAGCTTACCGGGACTAGCGGGGAGTGAGCAGTTCTTC.

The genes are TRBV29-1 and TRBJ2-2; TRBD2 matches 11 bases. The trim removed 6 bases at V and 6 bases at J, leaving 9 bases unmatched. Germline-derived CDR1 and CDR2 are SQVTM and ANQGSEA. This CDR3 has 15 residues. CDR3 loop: CSVAGLADSAGELFF. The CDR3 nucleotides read TGCAGCGTGGCGGGACTAGCGGACTCGGCCGGGGAGCTGTTTTTT.

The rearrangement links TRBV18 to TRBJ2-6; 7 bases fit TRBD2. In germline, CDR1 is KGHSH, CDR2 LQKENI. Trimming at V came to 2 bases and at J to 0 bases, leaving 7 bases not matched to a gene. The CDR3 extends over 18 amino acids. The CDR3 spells CASSPFAGVVSGANVLTF. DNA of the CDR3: TGTGCCAGCTCACCATTTGCGGGGGTCGTCTCTGGGGCCAACGTCCTGACTTTC.

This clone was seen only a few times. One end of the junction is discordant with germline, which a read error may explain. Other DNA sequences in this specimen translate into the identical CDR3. The chain's CDR3 is CASSEDSPNSPLHF. CDR3 sequence (DNA): TGTGCCAGCTCAGAAGACAGTCCTAATTCCCCCCTCCACTTT. This sequence joins TRBV18 and TRBJ1-6; tentative D call: TRBD1 (5 bases). Germline CDR1 reads KGHSH; CDR2 reads LQKENI. This CDR3 region has 14 residues.

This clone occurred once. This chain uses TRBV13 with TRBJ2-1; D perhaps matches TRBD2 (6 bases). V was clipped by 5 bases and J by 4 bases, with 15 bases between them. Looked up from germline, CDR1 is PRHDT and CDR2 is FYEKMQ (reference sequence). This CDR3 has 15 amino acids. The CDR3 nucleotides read TGTGCCAGCAGCCGACGAGCGGGTCCTTACAATGAGCAGTTCTTC. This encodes CASSRRAGPYNEQFF.

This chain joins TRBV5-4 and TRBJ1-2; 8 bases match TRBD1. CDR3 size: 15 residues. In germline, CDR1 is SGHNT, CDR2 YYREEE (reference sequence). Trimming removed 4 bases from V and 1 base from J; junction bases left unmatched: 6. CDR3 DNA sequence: TGTGCCAGCAGCACCGGGACAGGTCGTAACTATGGCTACACCTTC. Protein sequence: CASSTGTGRNYGYTF.

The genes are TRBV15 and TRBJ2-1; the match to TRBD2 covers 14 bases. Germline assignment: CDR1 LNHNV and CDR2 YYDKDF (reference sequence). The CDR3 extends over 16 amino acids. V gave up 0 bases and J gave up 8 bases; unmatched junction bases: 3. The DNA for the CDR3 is TGTGCCACCAGCAGAGATCGGACTAGCGGGGGGTATGAGCAGTTCTTC. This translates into CATSRDRTSGGYEQFF.